The 13 T cell receptor beta chains presented below share a single source sample, sequenced in a study of regulatory T cells in long-lasting Graves disease (dated by TCRdb to the early 2020s). What the time point label conveys for this sample: newly diagnosed GD, antithyroid drugs for less than 3 months. RNA was extracted from PBMCs in TRIzol for both TCR sequencing and RNA sequencing. Libraries were constructed by multiplex PCR. The reads were generated on an Illumina HiSeq 4000. TCR beta libraries were built with iRepertoire HTBI primers and Arm-PCR amplification of CDR3 regions. The raw public data were reprocessed by TCRdb itself: fastp quality trimming at Q25, MiXCR clonotype calling, in-frame beta chains only. Rows with one shared CDR3 protein collapse into an entry with the most common genes and DNA. Here the sample has 360,000 or so distinct CDR3 sequences; 16% occur a single time. The ten largest account for 20% to 25% of the sample.

The same data also went into a second study, on T cells in Graves' hyperthyroidism and ophthalmopathy.

Material: peripheral blood mononuclear cells (PBMCs), obtained at new diagnosis, from a patient treated with antithyroid drugs. The receptors originated from a woman younger than 35 with Graves disease. Donor details come from another sample of the same person, matched by shared clones.

In regard to this clonotype: The missing conserved phenylalanine or tryptophan at the end of this CDR3 makes a read error likely. The rearrangement uses TRBV7-2 and TRBJ1-5; D remains ambiguous. The V gene lost 2 bases and the J gene lost 6 bases, with 11 bases spanning the gap. This CDR3 region has 14 residues. CDR1 and CDR2 (germline): SGHTA, FQGNSA. The CDR3 sequence: CASSLSQEGQPQHL. CDR3 nucleotide sequence: TGTGCCAGCAGCTTATCCCAAGAAGGTCAGCCCCAGCATCTT.

Of note for this clonotype: A read error may explain this, as a much larger clone is one base away. The chain links TRBV5-1 to TRBJ2-2; D assignment may be TRBD1 or TRBD2 (5 bases each). Germline V gene data show CDR1 as SGHRS and CDR2 as YFSETQ. The CDR3 loop spans 16 amino acids. As DNA, the CDR3 is TGCGCCAGCAGCAATCCGGGACCGACATACACCGGGGAGCTGCTTTTT. Protein: CASSNPGPTYTGELLF.

This clonotype was observed many times. The chain couples TRBV5-1 to TRBJ2-7; D may correspond to TRBD1 or TRBD2 (5 bases each). V lost 0 bases to trimming and J lost 4 bases, with 14 bases between them. This CDR3 has 15 amino acids. Looked up from germline, CDR1 is SGHRS and CDR2 is YFSETQ. CDR3 in DNA: TGCGCCAGCAGCTTGGCTGGGGACCTCGTGTACGAGCAGTACTTC. Its translation: CASSLAGDLVYEQYF.

In this sample, this clonotype turned up once. The chain links TRBV5-1 to TRBJ2-5; 13 nucleotides line up with TRBD2. Per the germline V gene, CDR1 is SGHRS and CDR2 is YFSETQ. This CDR3 is 19 amino acids long. The V and J ends lost 3 bases and 2 bases, in that order; junction bases with no gene match: 13. The CDR3 nucleotides read TGCGCCAGCAGCTACCTTCCCGTGCGACTAGCGGGAGGACAAGAGACCCAGTACTTC. Residues: CASSYLPVRLAGGQETQYF.

This clonotype showed up just a few times. This rearrangement joins TRBV30 to TRBJ1-6; no reliable D call. Looked up from germline, CDR1 is GTSNPN and CDR2 is SVGIG (reference sequence). With 7 bases removed from V and 6 bases from J, the gap between germline ends came to 13 bases. The CDR3 is 13 residues long. CDR3 region: CASWAGSNSPLHF. As DNA, the CDR3 is TGTGCCTCATGGGCGGGGAGTAATTCACCCCTCCACTTT.

Points on this clonotype: This may come from a read error, since a much larger clone is one base off. The DNA for the CDR3 is TGTGCCAGGAGCTCCGGAAGGGAGCGCTCCTACGAGCAGTACTTC. Translating gives CARSSGRERSYEQYF. The rearrangement uses TRBV5-1 and TRBJ2-7, with a possible D match to TRBD2 (5 bases). There are 15 residues in the CDR3. CDR1 and CDR2 (germline): SGHRS, YFSETQ.

The chain uses TRBV5-1 and TRBJ1-2; D is unclear. V was pared by 5 bases and J by 2 bases, with 13 bases between. The germline V gene has CDR1 SGHRS and CDR2 YFSETQ. This CDR3 comprises 14 residues. CDR3 loop: CASRYGGGNYGYTF. CDR3 nucleotide sequence: TGCGCCAGCAGATACGGCGGTGGGAACTATGGCTACACCTTC. The variable domain in full, with the rest retrieved from reference TRBV5-1 and TRBJ1-2, is KAGVTQTPRYLIKTRGQQVTLSCSPISGHRSVSWYQQTPGQGLQFLFEYFSETQRNKGNFPGRFSGRQFSNSRSEMNVSTLELGDSALYLCASRYGGGNYGYTFGSGTRLTVV.

V gene TRBV29-1 combines with J gene TRBJ2-1; tentatively, D is TRBD2 (5 bases). CDR1 SQVTM and CDR2 ANQGSEA come from the germline V gene. The CDR3 is made up of 11 amino acids. V dropped 5 bases and J dropped 8 bases, with 10 bases sitting between them. The CDR3 reads CSVPGRDEQFF. DNA for the CDR3: TGCAGCGTTCCCGGGCGGGATGAGCAGTTCTTC.

This sequence joins TRBV27 and TRBJ2-3; possible D gene TRBD1, 6 bases. This CDR3 has 15 amino acids. Germline V gene lookup returns CDR1 MNHEY and CDR2 SMNVEV (reference sequence). V was trimmed by 4 bases and J by 0 bases, leaving 11 bases between them. DNA of the CDR3: TGTGCCAGCAGTTGGACAGTCACTAGCACAGATACGCAGTATTTT. This translates into CASSWTVTSTDTQYF.

The chain carries TRBV15 and TRBJ2-7, with D perhaps matching TRBD1 (5 bases). Germline V gives CDR1 LNHNV, CDR2 YYDKDF (reference sequence). This CDR3 contains 13 residues. V was pared by 6 bases and J by 2 bases, with 11 bases between. CDR3 nucleotides: TGTGCCACCAGAGGCGACAGTACCTACGAGCAGTACTTC. It translates to CATRGDSTYEQYF.

This clonotype was detected ten times or more. V and J are TRBV2 and TRBJ2-1; possible D gene TRBD2, 6 bases. This CDR3 contains 16 residues. The V gene's germline CDR1 is SNHLY and CDR2 FYNNEI. The germline V and J ends were trimmed by 3 bases and 7 bases, with 19 bases remaining between them. The CDR3 DNA reads as TGTGCCAGCAGTGAGGATCTTACGGGGGTGGGTAATGAGCAGTTCTTC. Encoded protein: CASSEDLTGVGNEQFF.

This chain joins TRBV29-1 and TRBJ1-1; D is ambiguous. The CDR3 contains 11 residues. CDR1 and CDR2 from the germline V gene are SQVTM and ANQGSEA. Deletions cut 2 bases from V and 5 bases from J, with 6 bases between. The CDR3 sequence is CSVEWRTEAFF. CDR3 DNA sequence: TGCAGCGTTGAATGGCGGACTGAAGCTTTCTTT.

This clonotype showed up just a few times. The chain links TRBV5-4 to TRBJ1-4; maybe TRBD1 (6 bases). Germline V gene data show CDR1 as SGHNT and CDR2 as YYREEE (reference sequence). CDR3 size: 17 residues. V was clipped by 0 bases and J by 0 bases, with 12 bases between them. This CDR3 is CASSLALGAATNEKLFF. CDR3 nucleotides: TGTGCCAGCAGCTTGGCCCTGGGGGCGGCAACTAATGAAAAACTGTTTTTT. Filled out from reference TRBV5-4 and TRBJ1-4, the complete variable domain reads ETGVTQSPTHLIKTRGQQVTLRCSSQSGHNTVSWYQQALGQGPQFIFQYYREEENGRGNFPPRFSGLQFPNYSSELNVNALELDDSALYLCASSLALGAATNEKLFFGSGTQLSVL.